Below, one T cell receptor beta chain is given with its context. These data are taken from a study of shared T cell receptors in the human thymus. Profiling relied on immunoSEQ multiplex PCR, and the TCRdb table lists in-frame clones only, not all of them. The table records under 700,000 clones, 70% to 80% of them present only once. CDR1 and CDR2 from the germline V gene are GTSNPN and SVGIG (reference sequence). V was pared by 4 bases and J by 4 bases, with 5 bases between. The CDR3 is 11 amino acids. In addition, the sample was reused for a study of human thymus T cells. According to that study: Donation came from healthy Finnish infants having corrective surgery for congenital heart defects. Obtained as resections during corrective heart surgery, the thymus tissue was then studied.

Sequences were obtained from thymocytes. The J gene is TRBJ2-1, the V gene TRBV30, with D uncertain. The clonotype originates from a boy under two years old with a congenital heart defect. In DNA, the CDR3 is TGTGCCTGGAAGAGATACAATGAGCAGTTCTTC. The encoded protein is CAWKRYNEQFF.